These 24 T cell receptor beta chains share one sample of origin, sequenced in a study of T cell repertoires in cytomegalovirus infection. These TCRs are of unknown antigen specificity. A single record per CDR3 protein comes from TCRdb applying MiXCR to the reads. The sample has around 360,000 distinct CDR3 sequences; about 35% are singletons. This specimen was cultured PBMCs, taken from culture after CMV antigen stimulation. The receptor set was obtained from a human donor in good health (CMV status not recorded). Some clones in this sample may be carry-over from other donors' samples.

This clonotype was observed a few times. The chain combines TRBV7-2 with TRBJ2-7, with 9 bases fitting TRBD1. The CDR3 sequence is 15 residues long. Germline V gene sequence: CDR1 SGHTA, CDR2 FQGNSA. Losses at the gene ends were 3 bases for V and 3 bases for J; bases not matched to a gene: 6. CDR3 sequence: CASSLGQGRYYEQYF. In DNA form, the CDR3 reads TGTGCCAGCAGCTTGGGACAGGGAAGGTACTACGAGCAGTACTTC.

This clonotype has more than one count but fewer than ten. The V gene is TRBV5-6, the J gene TRBJ1-1, with a weak D call TRBD1 (6 bases). V lost 1 base and J lost 0, with 16 bases in between. Germline V gene data show CDR1 as SGHDT and CDR2 as YYEEEE. This CDR3 has 17 amino acids. Written as DNA, the CDR3 is TGTGCCAGCAGCTTGCGGAACCTCAGGGGAATGAACACTGAAGCTTTCTTT. Amino acids: CASSLRNLRGMNTEAFF.

The CDR3 here is CASSMITSGRKGNEQFF. The CDR3 coding sequence is TGTGCCAGTAGTATGATCACTAGCGGGAGGAAAGGGAATGAGCAGTTCTTC. The chain joins TRBV19 to TRBJ2-1; TRBD2 agrees at 12 bases. The CDR3 sequence is 17 residues long. The V gene end was trimmed by 3 bases and the J gene end by 7 bases; junction bases not matched to a gene: 10. Germline CDR1 and CDR2: LNHDA and SQIVND (reference sequence).

The V call is TRBV3-1, the J call TRBJ2-7, with a possible D match to TRBD2 (6 bases). Between the trimmed V and J ends, which lost 6 bases and 4 bases, there was a span of 16 bases. Germline CDR1 is LGHDT and CDR2 is YNNKEL (reference sequence). This CDR3 is built from 14 residues. Here the CDR3 reads CASSRRDGLYEQYF. In nucleotides, the CDR3 is TGTGCCAGCAGTCGGCGGGATGGGTTATACGAGCAGTACTTC.

In its sample, this clonotype was seen a few times. The chain employs TRBV6-6 and TRBJ2-1, with 7 bases matching TRBD2. The ends lost 8 bases at V and 8 bases at J; junction bases unmatched: 12. This CDR3 contains 14 residues. Looked up from germline, CDR1 is MNHNY and CDR2 is SVGAGI (reference sequence). CDR3 protein: CASVEAGATDEQFF. DNA for the CDR3: TGTGCCAGCGTCGAGGCGGGAGCTACCGATGAGCAGTTCTTC.

Ten or more counts support this clonotype. J is TRBJ1-4 and V is TRBV6-2 or TRBV6-3, with TRBD1 as a possible D gene (5 bases). Germline V gene sequence: CDR1 MNHEY, CDR2 SVGEGT. Trimming pared 2 bases from V and 8 bases from J, leaving 21 bases between. The CDR3 extends over 17 amino acids. The CDR3 nucleotides read TGTGCCAGCAGTTACCGGGACGGGGTCGGTTTATCGGAAAAACTGTTTTTT. It codes for CASSYRDGVGLSEKLFF.

The chain joins TRBV20-1 to TRBJ2-1, with TRBD1 identical over 7 bases. Germline V lookup: CDR1 DFQATT, CDR2 SNEGSKA (reference sequence). The J segment lost 8 bases and the V segment lost 3 bases, leaving 16 bases of the junction unmatched. The length of the CDR3 is 16 residues. The CDR3 DNA reads TGCAGTGCTAGGCCCCCCCGCCTCGGACAGGTCGATGAGCAGTTCTTC. It translates to CSARPPRLGQVDEQFF.

This chain links TRBV28 with TRBJ1-6; the D gene is possibly TRBD1 (6 bases). CDR1 and CDR2 from the germline V gene are MDHEN and SYDVKM. This CDR3 spans 13 amino acids. Trimming took 6 bases from V and 9 from J, leaving 12 bases between them. Here the CDR3 DNA reads TGTGCCAGCAGGACCACAGGGCCTTCACCCCTCCACTTT. Translating it yields CASRTTGPSPLHF.

V usage is TRBV7-2 and J usage is TRBJ2-1; D is ambiguous. V lost 5 bases, J lost 1 base, and 15 bases lay in between. Germline V gene sequence: CDR1 SGHTA, CDR2 FQGNSA. The CDR3 sequence is 16 residues long. DNA of the CDR3: TGTGCCAGCAGCGGGTTGGCAGACTTGTCCTACAATGAGCAGTTCTTC. Its protein product is CASSGLADLSYNEQFF.

The J gene is TRBJ2-7, the V gene TRBV7-3, with 8 bases identical to TRBD2. The CDR3 runs 19 residues. V lost 1 base, J lost 0 bases, and 14 bases stayed unmatched. Germline V lookup: CDR1 SGHTA, CDR2 FQGTGA. Here the CDR3 DNA reads TGTGCCAGCAGCTTAAGCGTTCCGGGACTAGGGGTGGACTCCTACGAGCAGTACTTC. Translated: CASSLSVPGLGVDSYEQYF. Full variable domain (outside the CDR3, taken from reference TRBV7-3 and TRBJ2-7): GAGVSQTPSNKVTEKGKYVELRCDPISGHTALYWYRQSLGQGPEFLIYFQGTGAADDSGLPNDRFFAVRPEGSVSTLKIQRTERGDSAVYLCASSLSVPGLGVDSYEQYFGPGTRLTVT.

This chain connects TRBV4-1 to TRBJ1-5, with TRBD1 identical over 10 bases. J gave up 0 bases and V 4 bases, and 6 bases lay outside the gene matches. Germline CDR1 and CDR2: MGHRA and YSYEKL. The CDR3 is made up of 17 amino acids. CDR3 protein: CASSPGQGTSSNQPQHF. For the CDR3, the DNA is TGCGCCAGCAGCCCGGGACAGGGGACCTCTAGCAATCAGCCCCAGCATTTT.

This clonotype was counted at least ten times. The chain uses TRBV27 and TRBJ2-5; D ambiguous. The germline V and J ends were trimmed by 3 bases and 5 bases, with 10 bases remaining between them. The CDR3 runs to 13 residues. Germline CDR1 and CDR2: MNHEY and SMNVEV (reference sequence). CDR3 DNA sequence: TGTGCCAGCAGTTTTCTGGGTCCGGAGACCCAGTACTTC. Translation: CASSFLGPETQYF.

The CDR3 here is CASSLAPGQNTQYF. CDR3 DNA: TGTGCCAGCAGCTTAGCCCCGGGACAGAATACGCAGTATTTT. The chain recombines TRBV7-2 with TRBJ2-3; 7 nucleotides line up with TRBD1. V lost 0 bases and J lost 7; bases outside the gene matches: 4. The germline V gene encodes CDR1 SGHTA and CDR2 FQGNSA. CDR3 size: 14 residues.

V is TRBV9 and J is TRBJ2-7; TRBD1 might be the D (5 bases). Trimming cost V 0 bases and J 4 bases, with 14 bases left between them. The CDR3 extends over 15 amino acids. The germline CDR1 and CDR2 sequences are SGDLS and YYNGEE. The CDR3 DNA reads as TGTGCCAGCAGCGTAGCTGATGGCAGGGCTTACGAGCAGTACTTC. The encoded protein is CASSVADGRAYEQYF.

The genes are TRBV7-2 and TRBJ1-2; the D gene is possibly TRBD1 (6 bases). CDR3 size: 17 residues. With 0 bases removed from V and 5 bases from J, the gap between germline ends came to 19 bases. Germline lookup yields CDR1 SGHTA and CDR2 FQGNSA. For the CDR3, the DNA is TGTGCCAGCAGCTTAGCGTCGGGGGGCGCTGGGGCTTATGGCTACACCTTC. It translates to CASSLASGGAGAYGYTF.

The chain employs TRBV6-2 or TRBV6-3 and TRBJ1-2; tentatively, D is TRBD1 (5 bases). The CDR3 contains 16 residues. Trimming left V 2 bases short and J 3 bases short, with 16 bases between. Germline V gene sequence: CDR1 MNHEY, CDR2 SVGEGT. The CDR3: CASSYGDGSGDYGYTF. As DNA, the CDR3 is TGTGCCAGCAGTTACGGGGACGGGAGCGGTGACTATGGCTACACCTTC.

This clonotype occurred many times. J is TRBJ2-3 and V is TRBV7-2; 12 nucleotides line up with TRBD2. The CDR3 runs 17 residues. Germline values: CDR1 SGHTA, CDR2 FQGNSA. Trimming removed 1 base from V and 4 bases from J; junction bases left unmatched: 6. CDR3 sequence (DNA): TGTGCCAGCAGCTTAGAGAAGACTAGCGGGAGATCAGATACGCAGTATTTT. Translating gives CASSLEKTSGRSDTQYF.

The rearrangement links TRBV4-1 to TRBJ2-1, with D hard to call. This CDR3 region has 13 residues. The germline V and J ends were trimmed by 1 base and 1 base, with 2 bases remaining between them. The germline gives CDR1 MGHRA, CDR2 YSYEKL. As DNA, the CDR3 is TGCGCCAGCAGCCAAGTTTCCTACAATGAGCAGTTCTTC. Amino acid sequence: CASSQVSYNEQFF.

The V and J genes are TRBV4-3 and TRBJ2-1; D is undetermined. There are 13 residues in the CDR3. Trimming removed 0 bases at V and 8 bases at J, with 8 bases between. The germline V gene has CDR1 LGHNA and CDR2 YSLEER. In nucleotides, the CDR3 is TGCGCCAGCAGCCAAGAAATCCTTGATGAGCAGTTCTTC. This codes for CASSQEILDEQFF.

The CDR3 sequence is CASSPLWGPYGYTF. The CDR3 region has the DNA TGTGCCAGCAGCCCCCTTTGGGGTCCCTATGGCTACACCTTC. This chain uses TRBV12-3 or TRBV12-4 with TRBJ1-2, with D unresolved. Trimming took off 6 bases at V and 4 bases at J, with 15 bases between the two ends. CDR3 size: 14 residues.

This clonotype was observed a handful of times. V gene TRBV7-6 combines with J gene TRBJ1-1; the D gene is possibly TRBD1 (5 bases). The length of the CDR3 is 15 residues. V was pared by 3 bases and J by 1 base, with 12 bases between. The V gene's germline CDR1 is SGHVS and CDR2 FNYEAQ. The CDR3 DNA reads TGTGCCAGCAGCTTGGAACCGGGACCGAACACTGAAGCTTTCTTT. Its protein is CASSLEPGPNTEAFF.

This chain uses TRBV7-8 with TRBJ1-6; a weak D match, TRBD1 (5 bases). The V end was cut by 5 bases, the J end by 9 bases, with 20 bases between. CDR3 length: 16 residues. Germline values: CDR1 SGHVS, CDR2 FQNEAQ. CDR3 DNA sequence: TGTGCCAGCAGCCAAATTATAACGGGAAGGGGTTCACCCCTCCACTTT. Amino acids: CASSQIITGRGSPLHF.

The V call is TRBV15, the J call TRBJ2-7; D ambiguous. Per germline, CDR1 LNHNV and CDR2 YYDKDF (reference sequence). The V end was cut by 2 bases, the J end by 4 bases, with 21 bases between. This CDR3 is 17 amino acids long. The chain's CDR3 is CATSRPTPYREDYEQYF. CDR3 bases: TGTGCCACCAGCAGACCAACCCCCTACAGAGAAGATTACGAGCAGTACTTC.

The chain is built from TRBV6-6 and TRBJ1-2; possibly TRBD1 for D (6 bases). CDR1 and CDR2 from the germline V gene are MNHNY and SVGAGI (reference sequence). Trimming removed 2 bases at V and 0 bases at J, with 10 bases between. The CDR3 runs 15 residues. In DNA form, the CDR3 reads TGTGCCAGCAGTTACACAGGGTTAGCTAACTATGGCTACACCTTC. Translation gives CASSYTGLANYGYTF.